The 21 T cell receptor beta chains below were found in one sample sequenced in a study of T cell clones after liver transplantation. Method: immunoSEQ multiplex PCR; TCRdb's copy keeps in-frame clones and lacks some. The data hold nearly 55,000 clones, with approximately 84% observed a single time. The sequencing here drew on CD4+ T cells from blood, taken before liver transplant. The receptors originated from a human donor who received a liver transplant.

The V call is TRBV7-9, the J call TRBJ2-3; 9 bases map to TRBD1. Germline V CDR1 and CDR2: SEHNR, FQNEAQ (reference sequence). This CDR3 is 14 amino acids long. The V gene end was trimmed by 6 bases and the J gene end by 0 bases; junction bases not matched to a gene: 1. This CDR3 reads CASRTGGSTDTQYF. In nucleotides, the CDR3 is TGTGCCAGCAGGACAGGGGGGAGCACAGATACGCAGTATTTT.

The rearrangement joins TRBV19 to TRBJ2-7, with 8 nucleotides matching TRBD2. CDR1 and CDR2 from the germline V gene are LNHDA and SQIVND (reference sequence). V shed 7 bases, J shed 3 bases, and the junction held 2 bases outside the gene matches. This CDR3 contains 12 residues. The CDR3 nucleotides read TGTGCCAGTACGGCGGGAGGCTACGAGCAGTACTTC. It specifies CASTAGGYEQYF.

This chain links TRBV30 with TRBJ2-3, with D perhaps TRBD1 or TRBD2 (5 bases each). The CDR3 is 14 residues long. V was pared by 4 bases and J by 7 bases, with 18 bases between. The germline gives CDR1 GTSNPN, CDR2 SVGIG (reference sequence). The chain's CDR3 is CAWTLKMGVYTQYF. For the CDR3, the DNA is TGTGCCTGGACCTTAAAGATGGGGGTCTATACGCAGTATTTT.

The rearrangement links TRBV6-6 to TRBJ2-7; 9 bases fit TRBD1. Germline V gives CDR1 MNHNY, CDR2 SVGAGI (reference sequence). J lost 6 bases, V lost 8 bases, and 11 bases had no gene match. The CDR3 is 14 residues long. The CDR3 reads CASGPGQGFSEQYF. The CDR3, as DNA: TGTGCCAGCGGACCGGGACAGGGTTTCTCCGAGCAGTACTTC.

This chain uses TRBV7-3 with TRBJ2-7; D gene unclear. V dropped 5 bases and J dropped 3 bases, with 14 bases sitting between them. The CDR3 is 14 amino acids. Germline-derived CDR1 and CDR2 are SGHTA and FQGTGA. CDR3 sequence: CASSPRLDHYEQYF. In DNA form, the CDR3 reads TGTGCCAGCAGCCCCCGGCTAGACCACTACGAGCAGTACTTC.

The rearrangement uses TRBV4-1 and TRBJ2-5; D gene uncertain. The CDR3 consists of 15 residues. Germline V gives CDR1 MGHRA, CDR2 YSYEKL. Between the trimmed V and J ends, which lost 0 bases and 7 bases, there was a span of 15 bases. CDR3 DNA: TGCGCCAGCAGCCAAGATTGGGTCGAATCCGGGACCCAGTACTTC. Translating gives CASSQDWVESGTQYF.

This clone is a singleton in its sample. The rearrangement joins TRBV9 to TRBJ1-5, with D unclear. The CDR3 totals 15 residues. Germline CDR1 reads SGDLS; CDR2 reads YYNGEE. The germline V and J ends were trimmed by 1 base and 1 base, with 9 bases remaining between them. For the CDR3, the DNA is TGTGCCAGCAGCGTACGGCACAACAGCAATCAGCCCCAGCATTTT. As protein: CASSVRHNSNQPQHF.

CDR3 in amino acids: CASRYLTRAGGTYNEQFF. The DNA for the CDR3 is TGCGCCAGCAGATACCTGACTAGGGCGGGGGGAACCTACAATGAGCAGTTCTTC. This rearrangement joins TRBV10-1 to TRBJ2-1; 8 nucleotides align to TRBD2. Germline lookup yields CDR1 WNHNN and CDR2 SYGVQD (reference sequence). The CDR3 extends over 18 amino acids. Trimming cost V 6 bases and J 2 bases; bases outside gene matches: 15.

The CDR3: CASNPLKEGRAGTDTQYF. The CDR3 DNA reads as TGTGCCAGCAATCCCCTGAAGGAGGGGCGCGCAGGCACAGATACGCAGTATTTT. The chain uses TRBV5-6 and TRBJ2-3, with a tentative D call TRBD2 (6 bases). V was pared by 6 bases and J by 1 base, with 24 bases between. Germline V gene data show CDR1 as SGHDT and CDR2 as YYEEEE. There are 18 residues in the CDR3.

Only a few counts were recorded for this clone. The J gene is TRBJ1-5, the V gene TRBV15; no definite D call. V dropped 0 bases and J dropped 0 bases, with 6 bases sitting between them. Germline CDR1 is LNHNV and CDR2 is YYDKDF (reference sequence). The CDR3 loop spans 15 amino acids. The CDR3 DNA reads TGTGCCACCAGCAGAGACAGGTATAGCAATCAGCCCCAGCATTTT. Translated, it gives CATSRDRYSNQPQHF.

This rearrangement joins TRBV28 to TRBJ1-5; weak D call: TRBD1 (5 bases). V was trimmed by 3 bases and J by 2 bases, leaving 23 bases between them. This CDR3 region has 19 residues. Germline V lookup: CDR1 MDHEN, CDR2 SYDVKM. CDR3: CASSFEWALGGLGNQPQHF. CDR3 bases: TGTGCCAGCAGTTTTGAATGGGCTCTGGGGGGTCTCGGCAATCAGCCCCAGCATTTT.

The chain employs TRBV5-1 and TRBJ2-5, with TRBD2 matching 7 bases. The V gene end was trimmed by 7 bases and the J gene end by 0 bases; junction bases not matched to a gene: 6. The germline CDR1 and CDR2 sequences are SGHRS and YFSETQ. The CDR3 has 14 residues. The CDR3 loop is CASSEGGNQETQYF. The CDR3 DNA reads TGCGCCAGCTCCGAGGGAGGGAACCAAGAGACCCAGTACTTC.

The chain has TRBV15 and TRBJ2-5, with 8 bases fitting TRBD1. The germline CDR1 and CDR2 sequences are LNHNV and YYDKDF (reference sequence). The CDR3 consists of 16 residues. Trimming took 3 bases from V and 1 from J; bases not matched to a gene: 7. The CDR3 loop is CATSSRDRIIQETQYF. CDR3 nucleotides: TGTGCCACCAGCAGCCGGGACAGGATTATCCAAGAGACCCAGTACTTC.

V gene TRBV7-6 combines with J gene TRBJ2-7; 10 bases align to TRBD2. This CDR3 is built from 14 residues. Germline V gene lookup returns CDR1 SGHVS and CDR2 FNYEAQ. The ends lost 1 base at V and 5 bases at J; junction bases unmatched: 2. CDR3 in DNA: TGTGCCAGCAGCTTAGGGCTAGCGGGAGACGAGCAGTACTTC. Translating gives CASSLGLAGDEQYF.

This sequence joins TRBV19 and TRBJ1-1, with 8 bases identical to TRBD1. Germline V CDR1 and CDR2: LNHDA, SQIVND (reference sequence). The J segment lost 0 bases and the V segment lost 4 bases, leaving 10 bases of the junction unmatched. This CDR3 is 17 amino acids long. The CDR3 nucleotides read TGTGCCAGTAGTAGGACAGGGTCGTTCCAAATGAACACTGAAGCTTTCTTT. Residues: CASSRTGSFQMNTEAFF.

The chain employs TRBV4-1 and TRBJ1-5, with D possibly TRBD1 on 6 matching bases. The germline CDR1 and CDR2 sequences are MGHRA and YSYEKL. Trimming took 0 bases from V and 2 from J, leaving 11 bases between them. CDR3 length: 16 residues. The CDR3 DNA is TGCGCCAGCAGCCAAGACTCGGGGGCCGGCAATCAGCCCCAGCATTTT. It is translated as CASSQDSGAGNQPQHF.

This chain uses TRBV20-1 with TRBJ2-3; D is undetermined. Per germline, CDR1 DFQATT and CDR2 SNEGSKA (reference sequence). The CDR3 contains 11 residues. V gave up 2 bases and J gave up 4 bases, with 4 bases separating them. The CDR3 region is CSARTADTQYF. The CDR3 DNA follows: TGCAGTGCTAGAACTGCAGATACGCAGTATTTT.

The chain has TRBV7-9 and TRBJ2-5, with TRBD1 identical over 10 bases. V was clipped by 5 bases and J by 2 bases; unmatched bases: 2. The germline V gene has CDR1 SEHNR and CDR2 FQNEAQ (reference sequence). The CDR3 runs to 14 residues. The CDR3 reads CASSPGQGQETQYF. In DNA, the CDR3 is TGTGCCAGCAGCCCGGGACAGGGGCAAGAGACCCAGTACTTC.

The chain employs TRBV7-9 and TRBJ1-2; 7 bases are a match to TRBD1. V trimming: 5 bases; J trimming: 3 bases; junction bases outside the gene matches: 3. Germline loops: CDR1 SEHNR, CDR2 FQNEAQ (reference sequence). This CDR3 contains 13 residues. CDR3 nucleotide sequence: TGTGCCAGCAGCAGGGACAGATACTATGGCTACACCTTC. Its protein is CASSRDRYYGYTF.

There are a few counts of this clone. The rearrangement links TRBV6-6 to TRBJ1-1; 7 nucleotides align to TRBD1. The CDR3 runs to 16 residues. V trimming: 5 bases; J trimming: 2 bases; junction bases outside the gene matches: 11. Germline lookup yields CDR1 MNHNY and CDR2 SVGAGI (reference sequence). Here the CDR3 DNA reads TGTGCCAGCAGTAATTTAGATACAGGGGATAACACTGAAGCTTTCTTT. Amino acid sequence: CASSNLDTGDNTEAFF.

V usage is TRBV19 and J usage is TRBJ2-1, with D possibly being TRBD1 (6 bases). The CDR3 is 17 amino acids. Trimming pared 3 bases from V and 2 bases from J, leaving 17 bases between. Looked up from germline, CDR1 is LNHDA and CDR2 is SQIVND (reference sequence). CDR3 protein: CASSMYPSDRTYNEQFF. As DNA, the CDR3 is TGTGCCAGTAGTATGTACCCATCTGACAGGACCTACAATGAGCAGTTCTTC.